These 20 T cell receptor beta chains share one sample of origin, sequenced in a study of T cell clonality in common variable immunodeficiency. The table came from immunoSEQ multiplex PCR; TCRdb's copy has only in-frame clones and leaves some out. The profile covers roughly 58,000 clones, none occurring a single time. Sequenced input: peripheral blood mononuclear cells. The receptors originated from a person between 18 and 75 years old in good health.

This clone was observed many times. Coverage ceases 3 residues before the CDR3 finishes, and the germline J gene fills in the end. This chain links TRBV5-1 with TRBJ1-4, with D possibly being TRBD1 (5 bases). Germline V gene sequence: CDR1 SGHRS, CDR2 YFSETQ. This CDR3 has 17 residues. The germline V and J ends were trimmed by 0 bases and 10 bases, with 22 bases remaining between them. The CDR3 spells CASSLDPEGNTGGKLFF. CDR3 bases read: TGCGCCAGCAGCTTGGACCCCGAGGGTAACACGGGGGGAAAA. The full variable domain, in which reference TRBV5-1 and TRBJ1-4 provide the parts outside the CDR3, is KAGVTQTPRYLIKTRGQQVTLSCSPISGHRSVSWYQQTPGQGLQFLFEYFSETQRNKGNFPGRFSGRQFSNSRSEMNVSTLELGDSALYLCASSLDPEGNTGGKLFFGSGTQLSVL.

This clone was seen many times. The CDR3 end falls 3 residues outside the read, so it is completed with the germline J gene. This rearrangement joins TRBV5-4 to TRBJ2-1; the match to TRBD2 covers 11 bases. The trim removed 0 bases at V and 7 bases at J, leaving 6 bases unmatched. The CDR3 is 16 residues long. Germline CDR1 and CDR2: SGHNT and YYREEE (reference sequence). CDR3 loop: CASSLGSGGAGNEQFF. The sequenced CDR3 bases are TGTGCCAGCAGCTTGGGTAGCGGGGGGGCCGGGAATGAG.

Only a few counts were recorded for this clone. The CDR3 spells CASSWSSGSYDYTF. Partial CDR3 DNA: TGTGCCAGCAGCTGGTCTAGCGGATCCTACGAC. The chain links TRBV7-9 to TRBJ1-2; D is ambiguous. The read gets to within 3 residues of the CDR3 end, and the germline J gene fills in the rest. The CDR3 has 14 amino acids. CDR1 and CDR2 from the germline V gene are SEHNR and FQNEAQ (reference sequence).

This clone came up many times. Read data end 3 residues before the CDR3 end; the end is taken from the germline J gene. The V and J genes are TRBV7-3 and TRBJ2-1; D could derive from TRBD1 or TRBD2 (5 bases each). CDR1 is SGHTA and CDR2 is FQGTGA in the germline V gene. The CDR3 runs 13 residues. V was cut by 0 bases and J by 9 bases, with 9 bases left in between. CDR3 bases read: TGTGCCAGCAGCTTAACCAGGGAGTTTGAG. Encoded protein: CASSLTREFE. The entire CDR3 reads CASSLTREFEQFF.

This clone was counted many times. With the read ending 3 residues before the CDR3 end, the germline J gene is used to fill in that end. This chain connects TRBV19 to TRBJ2-3, with a tentative D call TRBD2 (6 bases). Looked up from germline, CDR1 is LNHDA and CDR2 is SQIVND (reference sequence). V was pared by 5 bases and J by 1 base, with 10 bases between. The CDR3 has 14 amino acids. The chain's CDR3 is CASSPGGGTDTQYF. The CDR3 bases that were read are TGTGCCAGTAGTCCTGGAGGGGGCACAGATACG.

This clone was detected ten times or more. The covered CDR3 bases are TGTGCCAGCAGTGAACCCCCGGGTCGGACTACTAACTATGGC. It encodes CASSEPPGRTTNYG. In full, the CDR3 reads CASSEPPGRTTNYGYTF. The rearrangement uses TRBV6-1 and TRBJ1-2; D not certain. The read ends 3 residues early relative to the CDR3; the germline J gene fills the gap. The V gene lost 2 bases and the J gene lost 0 bases, with 16 bases spanning the gap. This CDR3 has 17 amino acids. From germline, CDR1 is MNHNS and CDR2 SASEGT.

This clone was detected ten times or more. The CDR3 goes on 3 residues after the read ends, and that part is filled in from the germline J gene. The rearrangement uses TRBV11-2 and TRBJ1-4; TRBD1 might be the D (5 bases). This CDR3 contains 14 residues. The ends were cut back, 5 bases at V and 5 bases at J, with 12 bases in the middle. Germline loops: CDR1 SGHAT, CDR2 FQNNGV. The CDR3 sequence: CASSPGSPNEKLFF. The CDR3 bases that were read are TGTGCCAGCAGCCCAGGGTCTCCGAATGAAAAA.

This clone was recorded many times. The CDR3 end lies 3 residues beyond the end of the read and is filled in from the germline J gene. The chain employs TRBV20-1 and TRBJ2-1, with D hard to call. Deletions cut 0 bases from V and 5 bases from J, with 8 bases between. The length of the CDR3 is 13 residues. Per germline, CDR1 DFQATT and CDR2 SNEGSKA (reference sequence). CDR3 DNA, as far as it was read: TGCAGTGCTAGAGATTTGCGAGACAATGAG. Its protein is CSARDLRDNE. The whole CDR3 is CSARDLRDNEQFF.

This clone was seen repeatedly, ten times or more. The CDR3 extends 3 residues past the end of the read, so its final part is completed from the germline J gene. The chain employs TRBV7-9 and TRBJ2-1, with 10 bases aligning to TRBD2. This CDR3 contains 15 residues. Trimming removed 1 base from V and 6 bases from J; junction bases left unmatched: 3. Germline V CDR1 and CDR2: SEHNR, FQNEAQ (reference sequence). CDR3 region: CASSLGAGGINEQFF. CDR3 DNA (partial): TGTGCCAGCAGCTTAGGAGCGGGAGGGATCAATGAG.

This clone was counted ten times or more. The read ends 3 residues shy of where the CDR3 ends; the end is completed using the germline J gene. The chain links TRBV20-1 to TRBJ2-4; 7 bases align to TRBD2. The J segment lost 5 bases and the V segment lost 0 bases, leaving 7 bases of the junction unmatched. Germline CDR1 is DFQATT and CDR2 is SNEGSKA (reference sequence). This CDR3 has 15 amino acids. The sequenced part of the CDR3 DNA is TGCAGTGCTAGAGATCCTAGCGGCGGGGAAAACATT. Encoded protein: CSARDPSGGENI. The CDR3 in its entirety is CSARDPSGGENIQYF.

This clone appeared many times. The CDR3 extends 3 residues past the end of the read, so its final part is completed from the germline J gene. The chain recombines TRBV19 with TRBJ2-3; 12 bases fit TRBD1. This CDR3 has 15 residues. V lost 7 bases and J lost 4; bases outside the gene matches: 6. Germline CDR1 reads LNHDA; CDR2 reads SQIVND (reference sequence). The CDR3 bases that were read are TGTGCCAGTACGGGGACAGGGGGCGCTTCAGATACG. Translation gives CASTGTGGASDT. The full-length CDR3 reads as CASTGTGGASDTQYF. The whole variable domain, filled in from reference TRBV19 and TRBJ2-3, reads DGGITQSPKYLFRKEGQNVTLSCEQNLNHDAMYWYRQDPGQGLRLIYYSQIVNDFQKGDIAEGYSVSREKKESFPLTVTSAQKNPTAFYLCASTGTGGASDTQYFGPGTRLTVL.

This clone was detected ten times or more. The read gets to within 3 residues of the CDR3 end, and the germline J gene fills in the rest. J is TRBJ2-3 and V is TRBV2, with 15 bases identical to TRBD2. With 9 bases clipped from V and 2 bases from J, the junction kept 3 bases outside the gene matches. The germline CDR1 and CDR2 sequences are SNHLY and FYNNEI. CDR3 length: 15 residues. The CDR3 sequence: CASGTSGGYTDTQYF. The sequenced part of the CDR3 DNA is TGTGCCAGTGGGACTAGCGGGGGGTACACAGATACG.

With respect to this clone: The read ends 3 residues before the CDR3 terminus; that terminus is restored from the germline J gene. This sequence joins TRBV7-9 and TRBJ2-3; 11 bases are a match to TRBD2. The length of the CDR3 is 15 residues. The germline V gene encodes CDR1 SEHNR and CDR2 FQNEAQ (reference sequence). CDR3 region: CASSSERGLAETQYF. CDR3 DNA (partial): TGTGCCAGCAGCTCGGAGAGGGGACTAGCGGAGACG. Full variable domain (rest looked up from reference TRBV7-9 and TRBJ2-3): DTGVSQNPRHKITKRGQNVTFRCDPISEHNRLYWYRQTLGQGPEFLTYFQNEAQLEKSRLLSDRFSAERPKGSFSTLEIQRTEQGDSAMYLCASSSERGLAETQYFGPGTRLTVL.

This clone has a count of ten or more. The read ends 3 residues shy of where the CDR3 ends; the end is completed using the germline J gene. V gene TRBV12-5 combines with J gene TRBJ2-5, with D possibly being TRBD1 (5 bases). V dropped 1 base and J dropped 1 base, with 19 bases sitting between them. This CDR3 contains 18 residues. Germline CDR1 and CDR2: LGHNT and FRNRAP. The sequenced part of the CDR3 DNA is TGTGCTAGTGGTTTGGACGCGTGGGGCTCTGCGTCCCAAGAGACC. Its translation is CASGLDAWGSASQET. The entire CDR3 reads CASGLDAWGSASQETQYF.

The table lists this clone with many counts. The CDR3 loop is CASSLEASAHNEQFF. CDR3 DNA (partial): TGCGCCAGCAGCTTGGAAGCTAGCGCCCACAATGAG. The chain carries TRBV5-1 and TRBJ2-1; tentative D call: TRBD2 (6 bases). The read is 3 residues too short to cover the CDR3 end, so that end is filled in from the germline J gene. V was trimmed by 0 bases and J by 5 bases, leaving 12 bases between them. The germline CDR1 and CDR2 sequences are SGHRS and YFSETQ. This CDR3 spans 15 amino acids.

At least ten counts were recorded for this clone. The CDR3 end is not reached by the read, which stops 3 residues before it; the germline J gene fills it in. The identical CDR3 is also encoded by other nucleotide sequences in the sample. The rearrangement joins TRBV7-2 to TRBJ1-1, with D unresolved. The V end was cut by 1 base, the J end by 1 base, with 4 bases between. The CDR3 is 13 amino acids. Germline V gene sequence: CDR1 SGHTA, CDR2 FQGNSA. CDR3 DNA, as far as it was read: TGTGCCAGCAGCTTAGGACAGAACACTGAA. Translated, it gives CASSLGQNTE. The whole CDR3 protein reads CASSLGQNTEAFF.

This clone appeared many times. The sequence runs out 3 residues before the end of the CDR3; the remainder is reconstructed from the germline J gene. The chain couples TRBV6-4 to TRBJ2-3, with 8 nucleotides matching TRBD2. V shed 5 bases and J 2 bases; nucleotides not matched to a gene: 9. The CDR3 has 16 residues. Germline CDR1 MRHNA, CDR2 SNTAGT. CDR3 DNA (partial): TGTGCCAGCAGTAGGCTAGCGGGTACTCCCACAGATACG. Its translation is CASSRLAGTPTDT. Given in full, the CDR3 is CASSRLAGTPTDTQYF.

This clone has ten or more counts. The read stops 3 residues short of the end of the CDR3; the missing end is completed from the germline J gene. The V and J genes are TRBV18 and TRBJ1-2, with TRBD1 identical over 9 bases. From germline, CDR1 is KGHSH and CDR2 LQKENI. The length of the CDR3 is 13 residues. V gave up 5 bases and J gave up 7 bases; unmatched junction bases: 5. CDR3 DNA (partial): TGTGCCAGCTCAACAGGGACAGGGTCTGGC. Encoded protein: CASSTGTGSG. The entire CDR3 protein reads CASSTGTGSGYTF. The full variable domain, rest sourced from reference TRBV18 and TRBJ1-2, is NAGVMQNPRHLVRRRGQEARLRCSPMKGHSHVYWYRQLPEEGLKFMVYLQKENIIDESGMPKERFSAEFPKEGPSILRIQQVVRGDSAAYFCASSTGTGSGYTFGSGTRLTVV.

This clone was recorded many times. With the read ending 3 residues before the CDR3 end, the germline J gene is used to fill in that end. The chain uses TRBV5-1 and TRBJ1-1, with 7 bases that match TRBD1. Germline lookup yields CDR1 SGHRS and CDR2 YFSETQ. The J segment lost 0 bases and the V segment lost 0 bases, leaving 2 bases of the junction unmatched. The CDR3 is 15 amino acids. CDR3 amino acids: CASSLETGLNTEAFF. The DNA read from the CDR3 is TGCGCCAGCAGCTTGGAGACAGGGCTGAACACTGAA.

The table lists this clone with many counts. Read sequence stops 3 residues before the CDR3 end, and the germline J gene provides the missing end. The chain is built from TRBV6-4 and TRBJ2-3, with 9 positions matching TRBD2. V gave up 3 bases and J gave up 4 bases; unmatched junction bases: 5. CDR3 length: 15 residues. Germline-derived CDR1 and CDR2 are MRHNA and SNTAGT. The part of the CDR3 DNA that was read is TGTGCCAGCAGTGAAATTAGCGGGAGCGCAGATACG. This sequence encodes CASSEISGSADT. The CDR3 as a whole reads CASSEISGSADTQYF.